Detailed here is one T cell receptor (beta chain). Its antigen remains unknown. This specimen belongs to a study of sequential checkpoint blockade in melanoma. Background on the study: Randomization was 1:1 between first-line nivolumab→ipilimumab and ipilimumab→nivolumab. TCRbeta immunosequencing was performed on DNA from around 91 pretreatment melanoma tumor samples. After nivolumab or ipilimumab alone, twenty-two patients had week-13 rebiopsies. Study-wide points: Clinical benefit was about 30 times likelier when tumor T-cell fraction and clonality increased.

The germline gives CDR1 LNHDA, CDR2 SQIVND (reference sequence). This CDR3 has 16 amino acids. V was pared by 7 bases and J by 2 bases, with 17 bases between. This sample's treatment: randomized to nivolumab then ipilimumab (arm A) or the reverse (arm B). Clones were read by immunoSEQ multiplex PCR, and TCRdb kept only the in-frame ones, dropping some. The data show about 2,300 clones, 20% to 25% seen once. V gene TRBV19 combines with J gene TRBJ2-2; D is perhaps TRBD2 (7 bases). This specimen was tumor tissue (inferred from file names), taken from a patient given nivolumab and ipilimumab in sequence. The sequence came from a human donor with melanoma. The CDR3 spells CASTPWGGQNTGELFF. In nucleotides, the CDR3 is TGTGCCAGTACTCCCTGGGGGGGACAAAACACCGGGGAGCTGTTTTTT.